This T cell receptor (beta chain) was sequenced for a study of T cells in women clearing cervical HPV infection. Background on the study: HLA type stays a possible confounder, typing being limited.

Here immunoSEQ multiplex PCR was the method, and the copy in TCRdb shows in-frame clones only, minus some. The sample has roughly 32,000 clones. With respect to this clone: The read gets to within 3 residues of the CDR3 end, and the germline J gene fills in the rest.

CDR1 and CDR2 from the germline V gene are DFQATT and SNEGSKA (reference sequence). The CDR3 is made up of 14 amino acids. Trimming took 4 bases from V and 3 from J; bases not matched to a gene: 3. The chain uses TRBV20-1 and TRBJ2-2, with 9 bases that match TRBD2. Sequencing was done on a sample of blood buffy coat. The sequence came from a woman between 18 and 70 years old with a cervical HPV16 infection that either progressed to CIN3+ or cleared (not recorded which). Partial CDR3 DNA: TGCAGTGCTATAGCGGGAGTCGACACCGGGGAG. It codes for CSAIAGVDTGE. The whole CDR3 protein is CSAIAGVDTGELFF.